These 6 T cell receptor beta chains share one sample of origin, sequenced in a study of blood T cell repertoires in COVID-19. Libraries were prepared by immunoSEQ multiplex PCR; TCRdb keeps only in-frame clonotypes and omits some of them. The data hold about 140,000 clones, with about 80% observed a single time. The sequenced material came from peripheral blood. The receptors were sampled from a human donor in a cohort sampled during active COVID-19.

The chain carries TRBV3-1 (or the pseudogene TRBV3-2) and TRBJ2-6; 11 bases map to TRBD2. Trimming took 3 bases from V and 3 from J; bases not matched to a gene: 10. Per the germline V gene, CDR1 is LGHDT and CDR2 is YNNKEL (reference sequence). This CDR3 has 19 residues. This CDR3 is CASSQASASGRYGANVLTF. CDR3 DNA sequence: TGTGCCAGCAGCCAGGCCTCCGCTAGCGGGAGGTATGGGGCCAACGTCCTGACTTTC.

The chain links TRBV28 to TRBJ2-2; tentative D call: TRBD1 (5 bases). Germline CDR1 MDHEN, CDR2 SYDVKM. CDR3 size: 15 residues. Trimming shortened V by 3 bases and J by 13 bases, and 21 bases separated the two germline ends. CDR3 region: CASSFDTGFGFRLFF. The DNA of the CDR3 is TGTGCCAGCAGTTTCGACACAGGTTTTGGTTTCAGGCTGTTTTTT.

The chain carries TRBV6-2 or TRBV6-3 and TRBJ1-1, with 7 bases fitting TRBD1. This CDR3 has 14 amino acids. The germline CDR1 and CDR2 sequences are MNHEY and SVGEGT. Trimming took 2 bases from V and 4 from J; bases not matched to a gene: 4. The CDR3 spells CASSYGRGVTEAFF. The CDR3 coding sequence is TGTGCCAGCAGTTACGGCAGGGGGGTCACTGAAGCTTTCTTT.

The chain combines TRBV7-2 with TRBJ2-7; D is perhaps TRBD2 (5 bases). Germline CDR1 and CDR2: SGHTA and FQGNSA. Trimming left V 1 base short and J 3 bases short, with 10 bases between. This CDR3 comprises 14 residues. The CDR3 DNA sequence: TGTGCCAGCAGCTTAGGTCGGGGTAGCTACGAGCAGTACTTC. Amino acid sequence: CASSLGRGSYEQYF.

This chain connects TRBV7-2 to TRBJ2-7, with D maybe TRBD1 (5 bases). V was cut by 4 bases and J by 0 bases, with 10 bases left in between. The CDR3 length is 14 residues. Germline V gene sequence: CDR1 SGHTA, CDR2 FQGNSA. The CDR3: CASSSPGFSYEQYF. As DNA, the CDR3 is TGTGCCAGCAGCTCCCCAGGGTTCTCCTACGAGCAGTACTTC.

The V and J genes are TRBV19 and TRBJ2-1; TRBD2 agrees at 14 bases. Germline CDR1 and CDR2: LNHDA and SQIVND (reference sequence). The CDR3 is 14 residues long. The V segment lost 7 bases and the J segment 9 bases; nucleotides outside the gene matches: 5. The CDR3 DNA reads as TGTGCCAGTAAGGGACTAGCGGGAGTTGGTGAGCAGTTCTTC. Its translation: CASKGLAGVGEQFF.